This T cell receptor beta chain was captured in a study of T cell repertoires in cytomegalovirus infection. The CDR3 is 13 amino acids. Looked up from germline, CDR1 is SNHLY and CDR2 is FYNNEI. Trimming took 4 bases from V and 4 from J, leaving 10 bases between them. This clonotype was recorded a few times. TCRdb used MiXCR to reprocess the reads, holding one entry per CDR3 protein. Found here are approximately 490,000 distinct CDR3 sequences, about 11% of them singletons; the top ten hold roughly a tenth. Sequencing was done on a sample of PBMCs. This chain uses TRBV2 with TRBJ1-2, with D possibly matching TRBD1 (6 bases). The receptor comes from a human donor in good health (CMV status not recorded). Some clones in this sample may be carry-over from other donors' samples. As DNA, the CDR3 is TGTGCCAGCAGTGTGGACAGTTCCTATGGCTACACCTTC. Translating gives CASSVDSSYGYTF.